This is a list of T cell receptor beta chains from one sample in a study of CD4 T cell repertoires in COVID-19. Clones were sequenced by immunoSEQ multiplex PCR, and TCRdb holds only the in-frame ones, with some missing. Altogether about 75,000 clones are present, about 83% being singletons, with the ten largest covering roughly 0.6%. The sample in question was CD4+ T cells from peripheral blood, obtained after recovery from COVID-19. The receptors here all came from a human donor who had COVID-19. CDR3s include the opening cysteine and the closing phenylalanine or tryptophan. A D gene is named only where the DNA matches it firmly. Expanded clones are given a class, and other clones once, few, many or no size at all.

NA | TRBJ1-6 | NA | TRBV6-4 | CASSESRNSPLHF | TGTGCCAGCAGTGAGTCCCGGAATTCACCCCTCCACTTT
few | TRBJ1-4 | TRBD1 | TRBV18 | CASSPGQEKEKLFF | TGTGCCAGCTCACCGGGACAGGAAAAAGAAAAACTGTTTTTT
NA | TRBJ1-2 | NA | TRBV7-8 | CASSFTGTSSDGYTF | TGTGCCAGCAGCTTCACCGGGACGTCATCGGATGGCTACACCTTC
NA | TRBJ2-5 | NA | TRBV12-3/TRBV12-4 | CASSFSETQYF | TGTGCCAGCAGTTTTTCGGAGACCCAGTACTTC
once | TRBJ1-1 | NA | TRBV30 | CAWALRGRAEAFF | TGTGCCTGGGCCCTCCGGGGAAGGGCTGAAGCTTTCTTT
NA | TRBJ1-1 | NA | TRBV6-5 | CASSTGISTEAFF | TGTGCCAGCAGTACAGGGATAAGCACTGAAGCTTTCTTT
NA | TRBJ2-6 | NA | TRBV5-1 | CASSQNTGSGANVLTF | TGCGCCAGCAGCCAGAATACAGGGTCTGGGGCCAACGTCCTGACTTTC
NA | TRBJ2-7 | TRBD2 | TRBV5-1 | CASSSSGGASYEQYF | TGCGCCAGCAGCTCGAGCGGGGGGGCCTCCTACGAGCAGTACTTC
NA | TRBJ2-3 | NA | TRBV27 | CASSSRELGDTQYF | TGTGCCAGCAGTTCCCGGGAGTTGGGAGATACGCAGTATTTT
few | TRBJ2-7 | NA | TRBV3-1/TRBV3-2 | CASSQAYEQYF | TGTGCCAGCAGCCAAGCCTACGAGCAGTACTTC
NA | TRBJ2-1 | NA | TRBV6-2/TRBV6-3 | CASSYVGNEQFF | TGTGCCAGCAGTTACGTCGGAAATGAGCAGTTCTTC
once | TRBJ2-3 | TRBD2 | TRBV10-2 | CASSETSGRTDTQYF | TGCGCCAGCAGTGAGACTAGCGGGCGCACAGATACGCAGTATTTT
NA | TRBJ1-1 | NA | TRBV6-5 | CASSQTGQLNTEAFF | TGTGCCAGCAGCCAGACTGGACAGCTGAACACTGAAGCTTTCTTT
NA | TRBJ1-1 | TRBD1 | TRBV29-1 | CSAERQGLEAFF | TGCAGCGCCGAACGACAGGGCCTTGAAGCTTTCTTT
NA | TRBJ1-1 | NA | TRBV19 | CARRGNGLQNTEAFF | TGTGCCAGGAGGGGGAACGGACTACAGAACACTGAAGCTTTCTTT
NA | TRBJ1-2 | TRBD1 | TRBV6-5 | CASSRTGANYGYTF | TGTGCCAGCAGTAGGACAGGGGCTAACTATGGCTACACCTTC
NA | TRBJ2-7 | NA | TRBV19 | CASSPQGDWSYEQYF | TGTGCCAGTAGTCCCCAAGGGGATTGGTCCTACGAGCAGTACTTC
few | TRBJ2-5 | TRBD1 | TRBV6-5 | CASVRGSEETQYF | TGTGCCAGCGTCAGGGGGTCGGAAGAGACCCAGTACTTC
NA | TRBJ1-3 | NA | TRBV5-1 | CASSLEAGGNTIYF | TGCGCCAGCAGCTTGGAGGCAGGAGGAAACACCATATATTTT
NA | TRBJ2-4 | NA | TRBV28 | CASSLGGEGKNIQYF | TGTGCCAGCAGCCTAGGGGGGGAGGGCAAAAACATTCAGTACTTC
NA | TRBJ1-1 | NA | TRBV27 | CASSSYSLNTEAFF | TGTGCCAGCAGTTCGTATAGCTTGAACACTGAAGCTTTCTTT
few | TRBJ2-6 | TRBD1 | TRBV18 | CASSPPTGDSGANVLTF | TGTGCCAGCTCACCACCAACAGGGGACTCTGGGGCCAACGTCCTGACTTTC
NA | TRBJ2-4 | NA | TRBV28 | CASSPSGSPRQGRELAKNIQYF | TGTGCCAGCAGTCCCTCGGGATCCCCTCGACAGGGCCGGGAGCTAGCCAAAAACATTCAGTACTTC